What follows is one T cell receptor (beta chain) and its context. The target antigen is unknown. Germline V gene lookup returns CDR1 LNHDA and CDR2 SQIVND (reference sequence). This CDR3 is built from 14 residues. Genomic DNA, serving as template, underwent TCR beta VDJ and CDR3 profiling. TCRdb reprocessed the reads via MiXCR and lists one record per CDR3 protein. The table includes tens of thousands of distinct CDR3 sequences, 55% detected once. The data were obtained in a study of CD8+CD57+ T cells in acquired aplastic anemia. Background on the study: The sorted CD4+ and CD8+ cells yielded an average around 3.2 ug of DNA. Study-wide findings and caveats: Patients shared approximately 30 CD8+ CDR3 sequences with controls.

The specimen was sorted CD4+, CD8+, or CD8+CD57+ T cells (not recorded which) from PBMCs. The clonotype comes from a human donor in good health, serving as a control. The genes are TRBV19 and TRBJ2-7, with D perhaps matching TRBD2 (6 bases). CDR3: CARGWRGGPYEQYF. CDR3 in DNA: TGTGCTAGAGGTTGGCGGGGTGGGCCCTACGAGCAGTACTTC. Looking up the rest from reference TRBV19 and TRBJ2-7 gives the full variable domain: DGGITQSPKYLFRKEGQNVTLSCEQNLNHDAMYWYRQDPGQGLRLIYYSQIVNDFQKGDIAEGYSVSREKKESFPLTVTSAQKNPTAFYLCARGWRGGPYEQYFGPGTRLTVT.